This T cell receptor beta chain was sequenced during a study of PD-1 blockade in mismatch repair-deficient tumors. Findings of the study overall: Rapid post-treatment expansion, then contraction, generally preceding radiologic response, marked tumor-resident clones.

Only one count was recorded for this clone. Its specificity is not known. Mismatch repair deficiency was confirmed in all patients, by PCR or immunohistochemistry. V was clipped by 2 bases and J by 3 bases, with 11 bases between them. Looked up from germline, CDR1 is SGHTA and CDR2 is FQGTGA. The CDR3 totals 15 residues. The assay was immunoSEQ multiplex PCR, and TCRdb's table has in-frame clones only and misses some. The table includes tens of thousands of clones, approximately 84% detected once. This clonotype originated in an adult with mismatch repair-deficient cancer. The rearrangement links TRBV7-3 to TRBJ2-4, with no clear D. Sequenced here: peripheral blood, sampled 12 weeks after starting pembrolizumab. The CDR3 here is CASSLGGPGKNIQYF. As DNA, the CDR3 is TGTGCCAGCAGCTTAGGCGGCCCGGGCAAAAACATTCAGTACTTC. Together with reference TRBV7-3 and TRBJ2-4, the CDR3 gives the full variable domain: GAGVSQTPSNKVTEKGKYVELRCDPISGHTALYWYRQSLGQGPEFLIYFQGTGAADDSGLPNDRFFAVRPEGSVSTLKIQRTERGDSAVYLCASSLGGPGKNIQYFGAGTRLSVL.